This passage covers 27 T cell receptor beta chains from one sample sequenced in a study of T cell repertoires in cytomegalovirus infection. No antigen has been assigned to these receptors. From the reads, TCRdb called clonotypes with MiXCR, one entry per CDR3 protein. The data show about 770,000 distinct CDR3 sequences, roughly 29% seen once. The source was cultured CD8+ T cells from PBMCs, collected from culture after CMV antigen stimulation. The source of these receptors is a human donor in good health (CMV status not recorded). Some clones in this sample may be carry-over from other donors' samples.

This clonotype was observed a handful of times. The V gene is TRBV6-5, the J gene TRBJ2-3, with 11 bases aligning to TRBD2. Germline loops: CDR1 MNHEY, CDR2 SVGAGI. The CDR3 loop spans 15 amino acids. V dropped 4 bases and J dropped 5; count of bases not matched to a gene: 5. The CDR3: CASSLAGGPQDTQYF. The CDR3 bases are TGTGCCAGCAGTTTAGCGGGGGGGCCGCAAGATACGCAGTATTTT.

The rearrangement links TRBV6-2 or TRBV6-3 to TRBJ1-5; D is ambiguous. Trimming pared 2 bases from V and 0 bases from J, leaving 8 bases between. CDR1 and CDR2 (germline): MNHEY, SVGEGT. CDR3 size: 15 residues. CDR3 residues: CASSYPGDSNQPQHF. The CDR3, as DNA: TGTGCCAGCAGTTACCCCGGAGATAGCAATCAGCCCCAGCATTTT.

The rearrangement links TRBV6-6 to TRBJ2-5; 7 nucleotides align to TRBD1. This CDR3 contains 14 residues. Germline V CDR1 and CDR2: MNHNY, SVGAGI (reference sequence). Trimming cost V 11 bases and J 0 bases; bases outside gene matches: 9. The CDR3 coding sequence is TGTGCCGGCTCGGTCGGGACAGACCAAGAGACCCAGTACTTC. Its protein is CAGSVGTDQETQYF.

The V and J genes are TRBV18 and TRBJ2-1, with D hard to call. CDR1 is KGHSH, CDR2 LQKENI, per germline. The CDR3 has 17 amino acids. V lost 3 bases, J lost 1 base, and 16 bases lay in between. The DNA for the CDR3 is TGTGCCAGCTCACCGTTTTTTAGGGAAACGTCCTACAATGAGCAGTTCTTC. This translates into CASSPFFRETSYNEQFF. The full variable domain, in which reference TRBV18 and TRBJ2-1 provide the parts outside the CDR3, is NAGVMQNPRHLVRRRGQEARLRCSPMKGHSHVYWYRQLPEEGLKFMVYLQKENIIDESGMPKERFSAEFPKEGPSILRIQQVVRGDSAAYFCASSPFFRETSYNEQFFGPGTRLTVL.

The chain recombines TRBV5-4 with TRBJ1-6; the match to TRBD1 covers 9 bases. Trimming at V came to 0 bases and at J to 18 bases, leaving 13 bases not matched to a gene. Germline V CDR1 and CDR2: SGHNT, YYREEE (reference sequence). This CDR3 is 15 amino acids long. The CDR3 region has the DNA TGTGCCAGCAGCTTGGGAGGGACAGGGAGAAGCGAGGGCCACTTT. As protein: CASSLGGTGRSEGHF.

This clonotype was recorded once. V gene TRBV7-6 combines with J gene TRBJ2-7; D not certain. The CDR3 consists of 15 residues. Between the trimmed V and J ends, which lost 5 bases and 4 bases, there was a span of 18 bases. From germline, CDR1 is SGHVS and CDR2 FNYEAQ. The DNA of the CDR3 is TGTGCCAGCAGCACCAGAGGTGGGCCACTTTACGAGCAGTACTTC. It specifies CASSTRGGPLYEQYF.

The rearrangement uses TRBV12-2 and TRBJ2-6; TRBD1 reflects the table's D call only, with no check against the DNA. TRBV12-2 is a listed pseudogene. CDR3 size: 17 residues. The CDR3 protein is CASRFTGAPSGANVLTF. Here the CDR3 DNA reads TGTGCAAGTCGCTTTACAGGGGCCCCGTCTGGGGCCAACGTCCTGACTTTC.

The chain is built from TRBV5-5 and TRBJ1-2; weak D call: TRBD1 (6 bases). This CDR3 spans 16 amino acids. V gave up 0 bases and J gave up 7 bases, with 19 bases separating them. Germline CDR1 reads SGHKS; CDR2 reads YYEKEE (reference sequence). This CDR3 reads CASSLVALAGARGYTF. The DNA for the CDR3 is TGTGCCAGCAGCTTGGTGGCCCTGGCGGGGGCTCGTGGCTACACCTTC.

A few counts support this clonotype. The genes are TRBV27 and TRBJ2-1; D is undetermined. Germline V gene sequence: CDR1 MNHEY, CDR2 SMNVEV (reference sequence). This CDR3 has 16 amino acids. V dropped 0 bases and J dropped 2 bases, with 11 bases sitting between them. CDR3 in amino acids: CASSLSSGEAYNEQFF. CDR3 bases: TGTGCCAGCAGTTTATCGTCTGGAGAGGCCTACAATGAGCAGTTCTTC.

This clonotype was detected a few times. J is TRBJ2-7 and V is TRBV12-3 or TRBV12-4, with unresolved D. V was cut by 5 bases and J by 3 bases, with 8 bases left in between. The CDR3 has 12 residues. The CDR3 here is CASSPVVYEQYF. The CDR3 DNA reads as TGTGCCAGCAGTCCCGTGGTCTACGAGCAGTACTTC.

The V gene is TRBV6-8, the J gene TRBJ2-1, with TRBD2 matching over 7 bases. CDR3 length: 16 amino acids. J gave up 8 bases and V 0 bases, and 10 bases lay outside the gene matches. CDR1 MNHGY and CDR2 SAAAGT come from the germline V gene. The CDR3 sequence is CASSYSSGGRFYEQFF. In DNA form, the CDR3 reads TGTGCCAGCAGTTACTCGTCCGGGGGGAGGTTCTATGAGCAGTTCTTC.

This chain connects TRBV2 to TRBJ1-4; D is unclear. The length of the CDR3 is 11 residues. Germline values: CDR1 SNHLY, CDR2 FYNNEI. V lost 6 bases and J lost 7, with 6 bases in between. The CDR3 loop is CASRMGEKLFF. CDR3 bases: TGTGCCAGCAGGATGGGTGAAAAACTGTTTTTT.

This clonotype was seen more than once but under ten times. The chain has TRBV7-3 and TRBJ2-6; D may be TRBD1 (5 bases). Germline CDR1 reads SGHTA; CDR2 reads FQGTGA. The CDR3 loop spans 19 amino acids. Deletions cut 2 bases from V and 0 bases from J, with 17 bases between. CDR3 sequence reads: CASSLYPPTTGSGANVLTF. The CDR3 DNA follows: TGTGCCAGCAGCTTATACCCCCCCACAACAGGCTCTGGGGCCAACGTCCTGACTTTC.

This clonotype was observed many times. The rearrangement uses TRBV6-1 and TRBJ2-1; TRBD1 aligns across 9 bases. This CDR3 region has 15 residues. Germline assignment: CDR1 MNHNS and CDR2 SASEGT. Trimming took 5 bases from V and 8 from J; bases not matched to a gene: 10. The CDR3 reads CASSPRTGAGDEQFF. Written as DNA, the CDR3 is TGTGCCAGCAGTCCCCGGACAGGGGCGGGCGATGAGCAGTTCTTC.

The chain carries TRBV15 and TRBJ1-2; 7 positions match TRBD1. Germline CDR1 reads LNHNV; CDR2 reads YYDKDF (reference sequence). The CDR3 is made up of 13 amino acids. The ends lost 9 bases at V and 0 bases at J; junction bases unmatched: 4. The chain's CDR3 is CATGQDSNYGYTF. The DNA for the CDR3 is TGTGCCACTGGACAGGACTCTAACTATGGCTACACCTTC.

The J gene is TRBJ2-1, the V gene TRBV27, with D possibly being TRBD1 or TRBD2 (6 bases each). Germline CDR1 is MNHEY and CDR2 is SMNVEV (reference sequence). V lost 5 bases, J lost 6 bases, and 14 bases lay in between. CDR3 length equals 14 residues. DNA for the CDR3: TGTGCCAGCAGTATGGGGGCGCGGGGCAATGAGCAGTTCTTC. It is translated as CASSMGARGNEQFF.

The chain carries TRBV18 and TRBJ1-4; D is perhaps TRBD1 (5 bases). The CDR3 has 13 residues. Germline V gene lookup returns CDR1 KGHSH and CDR2 LQKENI. V was cut by 4 bases and J by 6 bases, with 9 bases left in between. As DNA, the CDR3 is TGTGCCAGCTCACTGGGACTTGATGAAAAACTGTTTTTT. Translated: CASSLGLDEKLFF.

The V gene is TRBV7-9, the J gene TRBJ2-1; D perhaps matches TRBD2 (5 bases). The CDR3 has 14 amino acids. Trimming left V 3 bases short and J 7 bases short, with 13 bases between. Germline V gene sequence: CDR1 SEHNR, CDR2 FQNEAQ (reference sequence). For the CDR3, the DNA is TGTGCCAGCAGCTTTAGTGTTTCGGGGAATGAGCAGTTCTTC. Translation gives CASSFSVSGNEQFF.

This clonotype was seen a few times. The chain links TRBV6-2 or TRBV6-3 to TRBJ2-7, with D uncertain. Trimming pared 0 bases from V and 3 bases from J, leaving 12 bases between. Germline CDR1 is MNHEY and CDR2 is SVGEGT. The CDR3 contains 15 residues. The CDR3 spells CASSYSQERDYEQYV. Written as DNA, the CDR3 is TGTGCCAGCAGTTACTCCCAGGAGAGAGACTACGAGCAGTACGTC.

The rearrangement joins TRBV7-9 to TRBJ1-4; D is undetermined. V dropped 2 bases and J dropped 7 bases, with 14 bases sitting between them. Germline CDR1 SEHNR, CDR2 FQNEAQ (reference sequence). The CDR3 extends over 15 amino acids. The CDR3 DNA reads TGTGCCAGCAGCTTAAAGGACTCTAATCCTGAAAAACTGTTTTTT. This gives the protein CASSLKDSNPEKLFF.

This chain uses TRBV9 with TRBJ2-7, with D hard to call. The CDR3 consists of 14 residues. CDR1 and CDR2 (germline): SGDLS, YYNGEE. Trimming pared 0 bases from V and 1 base from J, leaving 8 bases between. CDR3 nucleotides: TGTGCCAGCAGCGTAGGGAAAGGATCCTACGAGCAGTACTTC. Encoded protein: CASSVGKGSYEQYF.

The chain has TRBV9 and TRBJ1-4, with D unresolved. This CDR3 has 15 amino acids. The V end was cut by 2 bases, the J end by 0 bases, with 8 bases between. Germline loops: CDR1 SGDLS, CDR2 YYNGEE. CDR3 protein: CASSVHSATNEKLFF. The CDR3 region has the DNA TGTGCCAGCAGCGTTCACAGTGCAACTAATGAAAAACTGTTTTTT. The complete variable domain, with remaining parts taken from reference TRBV9 and TRBJ1-4, reads DSGVTQTPKHLITATGQRVTLRCSPRSGDLSVYWYQQSLDQGLQFLIQYYNGEERAKGNILERFSAQQFPDLHSELNLSSLELGDSALYFCASSVHSATNEKLFFGSGTQLSVL.

V and J are TRBV4-1 and TRBJ2-7, with a weak D call TRBD1 (5 bases). CDR3 length equals 14 residues. Germline V CDR1 and CDR2: MGHRA, YSYEKL. Trimming left V 1 base short and J 3 bases short, with 10 bases between. The CDR3 is CASSQGQGLYEQYF. The CDR3 bases are TGCGCCAGCAGCCAAGGGCAGGGTCTCTACGAGCAGTACTTC.

The genes are TRBV6-1 and TRBJ1-1; 7 nucleotides match TRBD1. Germline CDR1 and CDR2: MNHNS and SASEGT. The ends lost 6 bases at V and 5 bases at J; junction bases unmatched: 9. CDR3 length: 14 amino acids. The CDR3 spells CASRAQTTGTEAFF. CDR3 nucleotide sequence: TGTGCCAGCAGAGCCCAGACGACAGGGACTGAAGCTTTCTTT.

This clonotype was counted only a few times. The V gene is TRBV19, the J gene TRBJ2-1, with TRBD2 matching over 8 bases. This CDR3 is 14 amino acids long. The V gene end was trimmed by 5 bases and the J gene end by 8 bases; junction bases not matched to a gene: 8. Germline CDR1 and CDR2: LNHDA and SQIVND (reference sequence). CDR3 DNA: TGTGCCAGTAGTTTCGGACTAGCTCGCGATGAGCAGTTCTTC. Translating gives CASSFGLARDEQFF.

This clonotype was seen a single time. This chain links TRBV20-1 with TRBJ1-4; 12 bases fit TRBD1. Germline CDR1 and CDR2: DFQATT and SNEGSKA (reference sequence). V lost 5 bases to trimming and J lost 7 bases; unmatched junction nucleotides: 11. CDR3 length: 16 residues. The chain's CDR3 is CSALPGQGAVGEKLFF. The CDR3 coding sequence is TGCAGTGCTCTCCCGGGACAGGGGGCAGTAGGTGAAAAACTGTTTTTT.

CDR3 nucleotides: TGTGCCAGCAGACCCGGACAATCGAACACCATATATTTT. It codes for CASRPGQSNTIYF. The chain carries TRBV6-2 or TRBV6-3 and TRBJ1-3; D perhaps matches TRBD1 (5 bases). CDR1 and CDR2 from the germline V gene are MNHEY and SVGEGT. The CDR3 runs 13 residues. V lost 6 bases and J lost 7, with 13 bases in between.